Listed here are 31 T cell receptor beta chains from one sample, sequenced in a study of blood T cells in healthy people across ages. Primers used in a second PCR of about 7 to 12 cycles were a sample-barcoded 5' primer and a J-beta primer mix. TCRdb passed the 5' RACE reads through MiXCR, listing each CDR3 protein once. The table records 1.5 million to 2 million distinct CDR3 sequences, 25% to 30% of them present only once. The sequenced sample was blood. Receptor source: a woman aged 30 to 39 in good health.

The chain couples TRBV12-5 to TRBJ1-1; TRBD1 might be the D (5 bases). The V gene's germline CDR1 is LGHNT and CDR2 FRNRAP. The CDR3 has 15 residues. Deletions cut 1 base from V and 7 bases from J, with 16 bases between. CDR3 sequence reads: CASGLGGSTLDEAFF. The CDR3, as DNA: TGTGCTAGTGGTTTGGGGGGCAGCACCCTCGATGAAGCTTTCTTT.

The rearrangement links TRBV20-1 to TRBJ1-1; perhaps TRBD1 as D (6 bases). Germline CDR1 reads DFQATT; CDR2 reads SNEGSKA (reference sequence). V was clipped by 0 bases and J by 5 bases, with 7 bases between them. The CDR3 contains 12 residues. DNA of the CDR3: TGCAGTGCTAGAGAGGGGGCGACTGAAGCTTTCTTT. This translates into CSAREGATEAFF.

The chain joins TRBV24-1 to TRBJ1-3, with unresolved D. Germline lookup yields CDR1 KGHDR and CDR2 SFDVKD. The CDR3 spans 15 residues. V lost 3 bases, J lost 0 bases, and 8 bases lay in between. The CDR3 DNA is TGTGCCACCAGTGATCCCAGAAGCTCTGGAAACACCATATATTTT. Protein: CATSDPRSSGNTIYF.

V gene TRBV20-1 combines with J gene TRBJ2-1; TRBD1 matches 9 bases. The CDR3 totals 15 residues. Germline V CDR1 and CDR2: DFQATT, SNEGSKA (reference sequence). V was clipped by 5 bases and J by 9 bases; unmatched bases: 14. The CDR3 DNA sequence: TGCAGTGCTGGGACCACAGGGGGCATATCTGGTGAGCAGTTCTTC. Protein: CSAGTTGGISGEQFF.

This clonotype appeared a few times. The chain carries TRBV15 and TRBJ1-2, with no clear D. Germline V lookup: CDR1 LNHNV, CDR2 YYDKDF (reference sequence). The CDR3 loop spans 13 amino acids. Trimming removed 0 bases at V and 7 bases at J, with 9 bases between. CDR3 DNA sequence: TGTGCCACCAGCAGAGATCGAGGTGCTGGCTACACCTTC. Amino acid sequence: CATSRDRGAGYTF.

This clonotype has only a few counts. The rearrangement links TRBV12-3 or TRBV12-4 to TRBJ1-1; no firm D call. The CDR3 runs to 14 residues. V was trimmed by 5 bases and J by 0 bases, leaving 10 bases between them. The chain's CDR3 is CASSMGLMNTEAFF. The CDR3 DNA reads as TGTGCCAGCAGTATGGGTCTCATGAACACTGAAGCTTTCTTT.

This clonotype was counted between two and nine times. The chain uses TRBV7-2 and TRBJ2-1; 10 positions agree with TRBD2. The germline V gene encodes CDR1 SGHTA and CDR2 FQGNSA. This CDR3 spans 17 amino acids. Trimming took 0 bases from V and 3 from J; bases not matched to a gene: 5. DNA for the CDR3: TGTGCCAGCAGCTTAGCGAGACTAGCGGGCCTCTACAATGAGCAGTTCTTC. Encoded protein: CASSLARLAGLYNEQFF.

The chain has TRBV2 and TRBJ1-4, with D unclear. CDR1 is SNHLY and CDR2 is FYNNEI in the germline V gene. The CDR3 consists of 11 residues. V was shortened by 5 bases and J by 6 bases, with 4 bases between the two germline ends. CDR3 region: CASSRYEKLFF. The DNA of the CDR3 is TGTGCCAGCAGTAGATATGAAAAACTGTTTTTT.

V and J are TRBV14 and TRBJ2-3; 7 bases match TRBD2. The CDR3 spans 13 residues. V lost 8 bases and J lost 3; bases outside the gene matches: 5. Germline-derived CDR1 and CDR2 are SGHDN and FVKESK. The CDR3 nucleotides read TGTGCCAGCGGGAAGCGGGGTACAGATACGCAGTATTTT. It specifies CASGKRGTDTQYF.

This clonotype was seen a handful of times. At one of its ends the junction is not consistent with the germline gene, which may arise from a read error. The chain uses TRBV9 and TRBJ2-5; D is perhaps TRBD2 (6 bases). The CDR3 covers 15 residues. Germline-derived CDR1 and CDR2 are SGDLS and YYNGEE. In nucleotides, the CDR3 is TGTGCCAGGAGCGGAGGGACGGACCCGCGGGAGACCCAGTACTTC. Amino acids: CARSGGTDPRETQYF.

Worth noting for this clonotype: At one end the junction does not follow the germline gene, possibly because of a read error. The CDR3 DNA reads TGTGCCAGCACTCGGACGGGACAGGGTAATGAAAAACGGTTTTTT. Translated: CASTRTGQGNEKRFF. The J gene is TRBJ1-4, the V gene TRBV9, with 9 positions matching TRBD1. The CDR3 is 15 amino acids. Germline CDR1 SGDLS, CDR2 YYNGEE.

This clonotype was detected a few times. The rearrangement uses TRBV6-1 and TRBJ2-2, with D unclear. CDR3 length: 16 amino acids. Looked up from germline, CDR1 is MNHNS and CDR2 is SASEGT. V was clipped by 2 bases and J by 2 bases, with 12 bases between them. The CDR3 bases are TGTGCCAGCAGTGAACCGAGCCGGGTAAACACCGGGGAGCTGTTTTTT. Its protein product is CASSEPSRVNTGELFF.

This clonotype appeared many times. The CDR3 here is CSASPRQGALDGYTF. DNA for the CDR3: TGCAGTGCTAGCCCAAGACAGGGGGCTTTAGATGGCTACACCTTC. The chain employs TRBV20-1 and TRBJ1-2; 10 nucleotides align to TRBD1. The CDR3 spans 15 residues. Trimming at V came to 3 bases and at J to 6 bases, leaving 10 bases not matched to a gene. Germline assignment: CDR1 DFQATT and CDR2 SNEGSKA (reference sequence).

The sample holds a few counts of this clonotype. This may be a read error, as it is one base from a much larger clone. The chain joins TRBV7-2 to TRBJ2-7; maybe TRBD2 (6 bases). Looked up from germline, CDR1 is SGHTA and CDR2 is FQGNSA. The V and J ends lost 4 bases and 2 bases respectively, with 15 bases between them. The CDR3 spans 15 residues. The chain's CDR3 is CASSYSGDGAYEQYF. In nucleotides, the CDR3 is TGTGCCAGCAGCTATAGCGGCGATGGGGCCTACGAGCAGTACTTC.

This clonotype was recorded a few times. The CDR3, as DNA: TGTGCCAGCAGCTCTTACTCCCAGCGGGTTAGCTCCTACAATGAGCAGTTCTTC. Protein sequence: CASSSYSQRVSSYNEQFF. V gene TRBV7-9 combines with J gene TRBJ2-1, with D tentatively TRBD2 (6 bases). The CDR3 is 18 residues long. V lost 4 bases and J lost 0, with 19 bases in between. The germline V gene encodes CDR1 SEHNR and CDR2 FQNEAQ (reference sequence).

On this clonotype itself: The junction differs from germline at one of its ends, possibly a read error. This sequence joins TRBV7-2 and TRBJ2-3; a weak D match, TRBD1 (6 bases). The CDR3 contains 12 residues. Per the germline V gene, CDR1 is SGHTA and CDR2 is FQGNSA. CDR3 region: CVSSPGADTQYF. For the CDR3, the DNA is TGTGTCAGCAGCCCAGGGGCAGATACGCAGTATTTT. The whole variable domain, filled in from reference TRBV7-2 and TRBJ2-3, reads GAGVSQSPSNKVTEKGKDVELRCDPISGHTALYWYRQSLGQGLEFLIYFQGNSAPDKSGLPSDRFSAERTGGSVSTLTIQRTQQEDSAVYLCVSSPGADTQYFGPGTRLTVL.

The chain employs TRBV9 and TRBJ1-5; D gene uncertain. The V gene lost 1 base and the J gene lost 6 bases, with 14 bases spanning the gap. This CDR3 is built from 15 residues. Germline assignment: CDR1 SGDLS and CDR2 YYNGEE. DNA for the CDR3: TGTGCCAGCAGCGTAAGCGGAGGGTTGGGTCAGCCCCAGCATTTT. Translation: CASSVSGGLGQPQHF.

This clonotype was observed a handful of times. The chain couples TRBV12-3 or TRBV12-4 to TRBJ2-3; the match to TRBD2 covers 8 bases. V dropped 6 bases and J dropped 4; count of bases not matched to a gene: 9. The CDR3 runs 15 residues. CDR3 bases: TGTGCCAGCAGCGGGGGGGCCATTAGCCCAGATACGCAGTATTTT. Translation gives CASSGGAISPDTQYF.

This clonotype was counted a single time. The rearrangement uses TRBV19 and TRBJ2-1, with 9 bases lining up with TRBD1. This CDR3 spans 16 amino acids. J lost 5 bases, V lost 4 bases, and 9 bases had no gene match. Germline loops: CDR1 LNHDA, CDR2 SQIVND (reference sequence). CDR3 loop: CASSRPGQGRNNEQFF. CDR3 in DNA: TGTGCCAGTAGTAGGCCGGGACAGGGAAGGAACAATGAGCAGTTCTTC. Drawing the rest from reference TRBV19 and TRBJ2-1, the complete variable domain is DGGITQSPKYLFRKEGQNVTLSCEQNLNHDAMYWYRQDPGQGLRLIYYSQIVNDFQKGDIAEGYSVSREKKESFPLTVTSAQKNPTAFYLCASSRPGQGRNNEQFFGPGTRLTVL.

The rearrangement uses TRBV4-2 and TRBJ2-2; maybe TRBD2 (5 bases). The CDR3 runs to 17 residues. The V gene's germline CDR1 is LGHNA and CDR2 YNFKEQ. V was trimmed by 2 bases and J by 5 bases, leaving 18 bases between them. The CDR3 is CASSQRTGAARTGELFF. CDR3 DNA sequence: TGTGCCAGCAGCCAAAGGACCGGAGCGGCCAGGACCGGGGAGCTGTTTTTT.

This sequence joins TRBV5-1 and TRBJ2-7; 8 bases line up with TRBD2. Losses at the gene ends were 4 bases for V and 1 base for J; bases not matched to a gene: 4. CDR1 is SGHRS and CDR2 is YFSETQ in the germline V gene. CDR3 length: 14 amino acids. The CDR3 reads CASSPGLESYEQYF. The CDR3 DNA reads TGCGCCAGCAGCCCGGGACTAGAATCCTACGAGCAGTACTTC. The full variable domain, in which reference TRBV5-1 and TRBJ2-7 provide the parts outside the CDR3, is KAGVTQTPRYLIKTRGQQVTLSCSPISGHRSVSWYQQTPGQGLQFLFEYFSETQRNKGNFPGRFSGRQFSNSRSEMNVSTLELGDSALYLCASSPGLESYEQYFGPGTRLTVT.

This CDR3 reads CSARGGGQQETQYF. The DNA of the CDR3 is TGCAGTGCTAGAGGGGGGGGACAGCAAGAGACCCAGTACTTC. The chain recombines TRBV20-1 with TRBJ2-5; possibly TRBD1 or TRBD2 for D (7 bases each). The CDR3 has 14 amino acids. Germline values: CDR1 DFQATT, CDR2 SNEGSKA (reference sequence). Trimming cost V 1 base and J 2 bases, with 11 bases left between them.

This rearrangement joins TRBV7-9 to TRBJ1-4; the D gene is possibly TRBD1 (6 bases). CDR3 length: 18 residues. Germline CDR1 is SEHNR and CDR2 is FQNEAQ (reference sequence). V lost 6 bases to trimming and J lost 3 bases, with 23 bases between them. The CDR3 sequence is CASRSFRGSSIANEKLFF. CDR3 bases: TGTGCCAGCAGGTCGTTCAGGGGTTCTAGTATCGCTAATGAAAAACTGTTTTTT. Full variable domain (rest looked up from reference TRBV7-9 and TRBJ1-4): DTGVSQNPRHKITKRGQNVTFRCDPISEHNRLYWYRQTLGQGPEFLTYFQNEAQLEKSRLLSDRFSAERPKGSFSTLEIQRTEQGDSAMYLCASRSFRGSSIANEKLFFGSGTQLSVL.

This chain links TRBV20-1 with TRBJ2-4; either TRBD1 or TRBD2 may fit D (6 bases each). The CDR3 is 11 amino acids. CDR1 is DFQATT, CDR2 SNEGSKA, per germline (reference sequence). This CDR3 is CRAQQGREQYF. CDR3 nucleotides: TGCAGGGCGCAACAGGGTCGGGAGCAGTACTTC.

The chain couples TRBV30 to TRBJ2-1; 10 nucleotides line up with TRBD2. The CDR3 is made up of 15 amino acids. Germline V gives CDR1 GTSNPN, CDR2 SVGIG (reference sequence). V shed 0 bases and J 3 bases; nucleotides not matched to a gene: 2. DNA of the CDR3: TGTGCCTGGAGTGTAGTAGCGGGAGGCTACAATGAGCAGTTCTTC. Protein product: CAWSVVAGGYNEQFF.

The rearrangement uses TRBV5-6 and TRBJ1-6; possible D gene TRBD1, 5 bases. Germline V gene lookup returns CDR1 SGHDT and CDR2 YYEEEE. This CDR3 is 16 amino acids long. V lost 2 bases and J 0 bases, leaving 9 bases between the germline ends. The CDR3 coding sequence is TGTGCCAGCAGCTTTGGGGCTGACTCCTATAATTCACCCCTCCACTTT. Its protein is CASSFGADSYNSPLHF.

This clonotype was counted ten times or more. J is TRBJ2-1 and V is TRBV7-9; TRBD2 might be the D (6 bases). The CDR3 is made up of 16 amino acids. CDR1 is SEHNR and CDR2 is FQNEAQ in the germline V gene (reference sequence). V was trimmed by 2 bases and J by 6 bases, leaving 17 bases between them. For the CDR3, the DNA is TGTGCCAGCAGCTTAAATTCCCCTCTGGGAGGCAATGAGCAGTTCTTC. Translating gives CASSLNSPLGGNEQFF.

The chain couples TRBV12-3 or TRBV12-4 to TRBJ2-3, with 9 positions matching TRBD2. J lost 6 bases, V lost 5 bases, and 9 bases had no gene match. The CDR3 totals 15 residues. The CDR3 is CASSPGTSYEDTQYF. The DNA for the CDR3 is TGTGCCAGCAGTCCAGGGACTAGCTACGAGGATACGCAGTATTTT.

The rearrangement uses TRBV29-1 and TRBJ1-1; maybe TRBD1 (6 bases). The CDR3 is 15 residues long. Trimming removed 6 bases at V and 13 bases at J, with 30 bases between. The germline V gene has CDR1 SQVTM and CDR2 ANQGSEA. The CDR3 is CSVKSTGPVGEGLFF. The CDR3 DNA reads TGCAGCGTCAAATCAACAGGGCCTGTGGGGGAAGGGCTTTTCTTT.

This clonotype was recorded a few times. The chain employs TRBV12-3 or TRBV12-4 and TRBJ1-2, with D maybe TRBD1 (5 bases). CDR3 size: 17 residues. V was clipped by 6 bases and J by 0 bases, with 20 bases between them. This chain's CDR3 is CASSTPWVAGANYGYTF. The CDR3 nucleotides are TGTGCCAGCAGCACCCCCTGGGTGGCGGGGGCTAACTATGGCTACACCTTC.

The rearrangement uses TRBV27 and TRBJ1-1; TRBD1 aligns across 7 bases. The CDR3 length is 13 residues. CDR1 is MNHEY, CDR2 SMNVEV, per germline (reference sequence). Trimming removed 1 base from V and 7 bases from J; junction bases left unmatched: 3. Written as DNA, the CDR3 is TGTGCCAGCAGTTTATGGCAGGGGGATGAAGCTTTCTTT. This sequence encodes CASSLWQGDEAFF.